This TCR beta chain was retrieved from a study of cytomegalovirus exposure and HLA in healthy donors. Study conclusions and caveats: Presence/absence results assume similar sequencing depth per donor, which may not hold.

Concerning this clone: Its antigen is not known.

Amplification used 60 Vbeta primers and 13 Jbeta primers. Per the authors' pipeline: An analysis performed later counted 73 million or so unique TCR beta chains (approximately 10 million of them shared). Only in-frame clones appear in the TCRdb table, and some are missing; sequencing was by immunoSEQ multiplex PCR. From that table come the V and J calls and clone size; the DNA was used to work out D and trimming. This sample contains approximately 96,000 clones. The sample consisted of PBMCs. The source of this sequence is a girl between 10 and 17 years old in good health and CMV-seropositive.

The CDR3 DNA follows: TGTGCCAGCTCAACGGGGACTAGCAACTACACCGGGGAGCTGTTTTTT. Amino acid sequence: CASSTGTSNYTGELFF. J is TRBJ2-2 and V is TRBV18; TRBD2 aligns across 9 bases. The CDR3 contains 16 residues. Germline loops: CDR1 KGHSH, CDR2 LQKENI. The ends lost 5 bases at V and 3 bases at J; junction bases unmatched: 7.